This T cell receptor beta chain was captured in a study of blood T cell repertoires in COVID-19. CDR3 length: 13 amino acids. V lost 5 bases to trimming and J lost 2 bases, with 10 bases between them. Germline V lookup: CDR1 LGHDT, CDR2 YNNKEL (reference sequence). The method was immunoSEQ multiplex PCR; TCRdb's version includes in-frame clones alone and lacks a portion of them. In the table there are under 300,000 clones, approximately 83% of which are singletons. The chain combines TRBV3-1 (or the pseudogene TRBV3-2) with TRBJ2-7; D remains ambiguous. The sequenced material came from PBMCs or T cells enriched from blood (not recorded which). The receptor was isolated from a woman aged 45-60 years who had recovered from COVID-19. The CDR3 reads CASSSRPPYEQYF. The CDR3 nucleotides read TGTGCCAGCAGCTCGCGCCCCCCCTACGAGCAGTACTTC.